This entry lists 14 T cell receptor beta chains sequenced from one sample in a study of cytomegalovirus exposure and HLA in healthy donors. PCR used 60 Vbeta primers and 13 Jbeta primers. Some clones are missing from TCRdb's copy, which holds only in-frame ones; the method was immunoSEQ multiplex PCR. In the table there are approximately 130,000 clones, roughly 80% of which are singletons. The material sequenced was PBMCs. These receptors all come from a woman aged 50 to 65 in good health and CMV-seropositive.

The rearrangement links TRBV29-1 to TRBJ1-5; possible D gene TRBD1, 6 bases. Trimming left V 8 bases short and J 0 bases short, with 26 bases between. The V gene's germline CDR1 is SQVTM and CDR2 ANQGSEA. This CDR3 region has 18 residues. The CDR3 spells CSPEHLAGEGLSNQPQHF. The CDR3 nucleotides are TGCAGCCCCGAACATCTGGCAGGGGAGGGTCTTAGCAATCAGCCCCAGCATTTT. Filled out from reference TRBV29-1 and TRBJ1-5, the complete variable domain reads SAVISQKPSRDICQRGTSLTIQCQVDSQVTMMFWYRQQPGQSLTLIATANQGSEATYESGFVIDKFPISRPNLTFSTLTVSNMSPEDSSIYLCSPEHLAGEGLSNQPQHFGDGTRLSIL.

In DNA, the CDR3 is TGTGCCACCAGCAGACCGACTAGCGGGAGCTCAGATACGCAGTATTTT. Translating gives CATSRPTSGSSDTQYF. The genes are TRBV15 and TRBJ2-3, with 12 bases that match TRBD2. Germline loops: CDR1 LNHNV, CDR2 YYDKDF (reference sequence). The CDR3 consists of 16 residues. J was trimmed by 4 bases and V by 2 bases; bases with no gene match: 4. The full variable domain, rest sourced from reference TRBV15 and TRBJ2-3, is DAMVIQNPRYQVTQFGKPVTLSCSQTLNHNVMYWYQQKSSQAPKLLFHYYDKDFNNEADTPDNFQSRRPNTSFCFLDIRSPGLGDTAMYLCATSRPTSGSSDTQYFGPGTRLTVL.

Worth noting for this clone: Germline is not matched at one junction end, which may reflect a read error. CDR3 nucleotide sequence: TGTTCCAGCAGTAGGGAAGGGACAGGGGGTGAAGAGACCCAGTACTTC. Its translation: CSSSREGTGGEETQYF. The V gene is TRBV7-9, the J gene TRBJ2-5; TRBD1 matches at 11 bases. CDR1 SEHNR and CDR2 FQNEAQ come from the germline V gene (reference sequence). The CDR3 runs to 16 residues.

This clone was seen more than once but under ten times. The chain uses TRBV7-9 and TRBJ2-7; TRBD2 matches at 9 bases. Germline V gives CDR1 SEHNR, CDR2 FQNEAQ (reference sequence). Losses at the gene ends were 5 bases for V and 5 bases for J; bases not matched to a gene: 10. The CDR3 spans 15 residues. In nucleotides, the CDR3 is TGTGCCAGCAGCCCAAAGATAGCGGGAGTCCACGAGCAGTACTTC. Its translation is CASSPKIAGVHEQYF.

This chain connects TRBV21-1 to TRBJ1-1; TRBD1 reflects the table's D call only, with no check against the DNA. TRBV21-1 is a pseudogene. CDR3 size: 14 residues. CDR3 sequence reads: CASSRLTVNTEAFF. The CDR3 bases are TGTGCCAGCAGCAGGTTGACAGTGAACACTGAAGCTTTCTTT.

This rearrangement joins TRBV2 to TRBJ2-2; weak D call: TRBD1 (6 bases). CDR1 and CDR2 (germline): SNHLY, FYNNEI. The CDR3 contains 15 residues. The ends were cut back, 2 bases at V and 7 bases at J, with 14 bases in the middle. CDR3 sequence (DNA): TGTGCCAGCAGTGAACTGGGGGCGGGTGGCGGGGAGCTGTTTTTT. It encodes CASSELGAGGGELFF.

This chain joins TRBV6-5 and TRBJ1-4, with D possibly TRBD1 on 5 matching bases. Germline V gene lookup returns CDR1 MNHEY and CDR2 SVGAGI. V was cut by 10 bases and J by 6 bases, with 12 bases left in between. The CDR3 extends over 12 amino acids. CDR3 sequence reads: CATGGRDEKLFF. The CDR3 bases are TGTGCCACCGGGGGACGGGATGAAAAACTGTTTTTT.

The J gene is TRBJ2-1, the V gene TRBV27; TRBD1 aligns across 9 bases. The CDR3 is 16 residues long. Per the germline V gene, CDR1 is MNHEY and CDR2 is SMNVEV (reference sequence). V lost 2 bases and J lost 7; bases outside the gene matches: 9. The CDR3 loop is CASSLIWDRVWNEQFF. The CDR3 DNA reads TGTGCCAGCAGTTTAATCTGGGACAGGGTTTGGAATGAGCAGTTCTTC.

The chain uses TRBV19 and TRBJ1-1; weak D call: TRBD1 (5 bases). This CDR3 spans 11 amino acids. The V gene's germline CDR1 is LNHDA and CDR2 SQIVND (reference sequence). V dropped 4 bases and J dropped 7 bases, with 7 bases sitting between them. This chain's CDR3 is CASSTGLEAFF. CDR3 nucleotides: TGTGCCAGTAGTACAGGGCTTGAAGCTTTCTTT. The complete variable domain, with remaining parts taken from reference TRBV19 and TRBJ1-1, reads DGGITQSPKYLFRKEGQNVTLSCEQNLNHDAMYWYRQDPGQGLRLIYYSQIVNDFQKGDIAEGYSVSREKKESFPLTVTSAQKNPTAFYLCASSTGLEAFFGQGTRLTVV.

This chain joins TRBV19 and TRBJ2-1, with 7 positions matching TRBD2. The CDR3 is made up of 15 amino acids. Germline V CDR1 and CDR2: LNHDA, SQIVND (reference sequence). V dropped 8 bases and J dropped 8; count of bases not matched to a gene: 15. CDR3 region: CASCFMGGSQDEQFF. The CDR3 coding sequence is TGTGCCAGTTGTTTTATGGGCGGGAGTCAGGATGAGCAGTTCTTC.

The chain links TRBV6-1 to TRBJ1-5; weak D call: TRBD1 (6 bases). Trimming cost V 6 bases and J 4 bases, with 13 bases left between them. CDR1 is MNHNS, CDR2 SASEGT, per germline. The CDR3 contains 14 residues. The CDR3 DNA follows: TGTGCCAGCAGATCTGGGACAAGTAATCAGCCCCAGCATTTT. Translation: CASRSGTSNQPQHF.

This chain's CDR3 is CASSFQGNSYNEQFF. DNA of the CDR3: TGTGCCAGCAGCTTTCAGGGGAACTCCTACAATGAGCAGTTCTTC. V gene TRBV7-3 combines with J gene TRBJ2-1; D might be TRBD1 (6 bases). V was pared by 3 bases and J by 0 bases, with 9 bases between. Germline V CDR1 and CDR2: SGHTA, FQGTGA. This CDR3 is built from 15 residues.

The chain links TRBV7-2 to TRBJ2-5; 11 bases are a match to TRBD2. This CDR3 has 16 amino acids. Germline V CDR1 and CDR2: SGHTA, FQGNSA. Trimming cost V 5 bases and J 5 bases; bases outside gene matches: 10. The CDR3 region has the DNA TGTGCCAGCAGCCGGGGGTTAGCGGGGGGGCCGGAGACCCAGTACTTC. It yields the protein CASSRGLAGGPETQYF.

The chain employs TRBV10-3 and TRBJ2-7, with TRBD1 as a possible D gene (6 bases). The ends were cut back, 2 bases at V and 2 bases at J, with 16 bases in the middle. Germline V gene lookup returns CDR1 ENHRY and CDR2 SYGVKD. CDR3 length: 16 amino acids. In DNA form, the CDR3 reads TGTGCCATCAGTGAGCCCTTTCGGACAGCCACCTACGAGCAGTACTTC. Amino acids: CAISEPFRTATYEQYF.